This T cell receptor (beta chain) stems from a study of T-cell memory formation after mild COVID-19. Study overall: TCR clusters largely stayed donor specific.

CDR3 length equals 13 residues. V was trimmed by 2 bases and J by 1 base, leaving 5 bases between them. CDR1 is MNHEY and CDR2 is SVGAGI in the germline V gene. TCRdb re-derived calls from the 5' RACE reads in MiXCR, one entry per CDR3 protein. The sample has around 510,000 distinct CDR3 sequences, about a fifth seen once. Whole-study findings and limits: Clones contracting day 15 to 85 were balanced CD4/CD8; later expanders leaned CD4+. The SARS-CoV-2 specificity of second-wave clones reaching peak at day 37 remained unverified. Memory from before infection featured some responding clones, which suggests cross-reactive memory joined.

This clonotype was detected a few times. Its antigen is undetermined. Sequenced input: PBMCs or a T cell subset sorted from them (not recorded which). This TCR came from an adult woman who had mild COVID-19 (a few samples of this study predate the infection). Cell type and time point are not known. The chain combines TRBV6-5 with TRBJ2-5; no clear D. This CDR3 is CASSYVSQETQYF. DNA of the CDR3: TGTGCCAGCAGTTACGTATCCCAAGAGACCCAGTACTTC.